This note documents a single T cell receptor (beta chain) sequence. TCRdb keeps only in-frame clones here, not all; method: immunoSEQ multiplex PCR. The table includes about 40,000 clones, 80% to 95% detected once. These data belong to a study of T cell changes during pregnancy in multiple sclerosis. This CDR3 spans 16 amino acids. V dropped 3 bases and J dropped 1 base, with 15 bases sitting between them. CDR1 is LNHDA, CDR2 SQIVND, per germline (reference sequence). The receptor was derived from a female donor with multiple sclerosis, enrolled in a pregnancy study. V usage is TRBV19 and J usage is TRBJ2-5; D is unresolved. The sample here was CD4+ T cells from peripheral blood mononuclear cells, taken in the third trimester of pregnancy. The CDR3 bases are TGTGCCAGTAGTATCAGCCCTGGCAGGATCCAAGAGACCCAGTACTTC. Its translation is CASSISPGRIQETQYF.